These 9 T cell receptor beta chains were sequenced from one sample in a study of STAT3 mutations in large granular lymphocyte leukemia. General study points: Every T-cell large granular lymphocyte leukemia patient had at least one immunodominant TCR beta clonotype.

No antigen has been identified for these receptors. Sequencing used immunoSEQ multiplex PCR; TCRdb keeps in-frame clones, though not all of them. The sample has more than 1,500 clones, 29% seen once. The sample was peripheral blood mononuclear cells. All receptors come from a male patient between 50 and 60 years old with T-cell large granular lymphocyte leukemia. Some clones in this sample may be carry-over from other donors' samples.

This clone is large within its sample. This rearrangement joins TRBV6-5 to TRBJ2-7, with 12 bases matching TRBD2. Germline CDR1 reads MNHEY; CDR2 reads SVGAGI. This CDR3 spans 14 amino acids. The V gene end was trimmed by 6 bases and the J gene end by 4 bases; junction bases not matched to a gene: 4. CDR3 in amino acids: CASSSGTSGYEQYF. The CDR3 DNA sequence: TGTGCCAGCAGCTCCGGGACTAGCGGGTACGAGCAGTACTTC.

The chain is built from TRBV6-6 and TRBJ2-7; 10 nucleotides line up with TRBD1. From germline, CDR1 is MNHNY and CDR2 SVGAGI (reference sequence). With V trimmed by 4 bases and J by 5 bases, 8 bases remained unmatched. The CDR3 totals 15 residues. CDR3 residues: CASSFPGQGMNEQYF. The CDR3 DNA is TGTGCCAGCAGTTTCCCGGGACAGGGGATGAACGAGCAGTACTTC.

By sample fraction, this clone is large. The rearrangement links TRBV30 to TRBJ2-7; maybe TRBD2 (6 bases). Trimming stripped 0 bases from V and 3 bases from J, with 12 bases between. This CDR3 region has 14 residues. Germline values: CDR1 GTSNPN, CDR2 SVGIG (reference sequence). CDR3 coding DNA: TGTGCCTGGAGTGTAAGGCTAGCGAGCTACGAGCAGTACTTC. Amino acids: CAWSVRLASYEQYF.

The V gene is TRBV5-1, the J gene TRBJ1-5; the D gene is possibly TRBD1 (6 bases). Germline CDR1 and CDR2: SGHRS and YFSETQ. V shed 0 bases and J shed 6 bases, with 13 bases lying between them. The CDR3 is 15 amino acids. DNA for the CDR3: TGCGCCAGCAGCTTGGAGGGGGACCAAAGTCAGCCCCAGCATTTT. Translation: CASSLEGDQSQPQHF.

This clone has only a few counts. This chain joins TRBV6-6 and TRBJ2-7, with 9 bases lining up with TRBD2. CDR1 is MNHNY and CDR2 is SVGAGI in the germline V gene (reference sequence). V gave up 11 bases and J gave up 0 bases; unmatched junction bases: 5. The CDR3 extends over 13 amino acids. CDR3: CAGAGGTSYEQYF. The CDR3 DNA follows: TGTGCCGGAGCGGGAGGTACCTCCTACGAGCAGTACTTC.

Only a few counts were recorded for this clone. V and J are TRBV7-6 and TRBJ2-1; no clear D. This CDR3 has 12 residues. The V gene's germline CDR1 is SGHVS and CDR2 FNYEAQ. V was pared by 4 bases and J by 3 bases, with 4 bases between. In DNA form, the CDR3 reads TGTGCCAGCAGCTCGGGCTACAATGAGCAGTTCTTC. Protein: CASSSGYNEQFF.

Within the sample, this clone is large (0.1 to 1%). The V call is TRBV7-9, the J call TRBJ2-7; TRBD1 matches at 9 bases. The CDR3 spans 15 residues. V gave up 5 bases and J gave up 0 bases; unmatched junction bases: 5. Germline V gene sequence: CDR1 SEHNR, CDR2 FQNEAQ (reference sequence). The CDR3 reads CASSPRDRDSYEQYF. The CDR3 DNA reads as TGTGCCAGCAGCCCCCGGGACAGGGACTCCTACGAGCAGTACTTC.

The rearrangement joins TRBV18 to TRBJ1-2, with TRBD1 identical over 8 bases. The CDR3 covers 13 residues. Germline assignment: CDR1 KGHSH and CDR2 LQKENI. The J segment lost 6 bases and the V segment lost 3 bases, leaving 3 bases of the junction unmatched. For the CDR3, the DNA is TGTGCCAGCTCACCGAACAGGGGGAATGGCTACACCTTC. This sequence encodes CASSPNRGNGYTF.

Here the CDR3 DNA reads TGTGCCAGCAGCTTGGCCCACAGCCCTAACACTGAAGCTTTCTTT. This codes for CASSLAHSPNTEAFF. The chain has TRBV5-4 and TRBJ1-1; D uncertain. CDR1 is SGHNT, CDR2 YYREEE, per germline (reference sequence). The CDR3 extends over 15 amino acids. The ends were cut back, 0 bases at V and 2 bases at J, with 11 bases in the middle.